The sequence of this TCR beta chain was determined in a study of blood T cell repertoires in COVID-19 (dated by TCRdb to the early 2020s). Notes on the research overall: Collaborator samples came from the United States, Italy and Spain and covered acute and convalescent phases of COVID-19. The prospective study material was composed of cDNA or gDNA derived from T cells, B-cell-depleted T cells, or PBMCs. Subjects who had been exposed to COVID-19, were actively infected with it, or had recovered from it provided the deeply sampled blood TCRbeta repertoires that made up the dataset. The repertoires were released in a freely available public database intended as a resource for research on the immune response to SARS-CoV-2. Samples came from the ongoing ImmuneRACE study (first 160 participants) plus 1,254 subjects from 6 global collaborators. Nearly every sample came with metadata listing a de-identified subject ID, COVID-19 status, age in years and sex. Where available, HLA class I and class II types were taken from metadata supplied by the sample provider and were not determined by assay-based typing.

Paper-wide results and their limitations: The amount of clinical and demographic metadata varied by source and participant and was provided uncurated.

From the cysteine up to the phenylalanine, the CDR3 has a length of 15 residues. Only the CDR3 part of the read is kept: 45 bases, read in frame from the first base. The germline V gene sets CDR1 to SQVTM and CDR2 to ANQGSEA. Deletion took 6 bases off V and 2 bases off J, with a span of 18 bases between the germline ends. Whole blood was collected in K2EDTA tubes by collaborating institutions according to the institutions' own protocols. For TCRbeta analysis, collaborators shipped samples as frozen whole blood, isolated PBMCs, or DNA extracted from either of those sample types. TCRbeta CDR3 regions were amplified from genomic DNA using the immunoSEQ Assay, a bias-controlled multiplex PCR. The authors' pipeline ran thus. The number of nucleated cells in each sample was estimated from the amplification of reference gene primers within the assay. Sequence reads were collapsed and filtered to measure the absolute abundance of every unique TCRbeta CDR3 rearrangement. For each sample, productive Simpson clonality was calculated as the square root of Simpson's diversity index across productive rearrangements. Drawn from immuneACCESS, this table holds only the in-frame rearrangements with V and J called that TCRdb kept. Clones are partly lost; checked studies trace under half to an unresolved V gene and leave the rest unexplained. D and trimming were read from the DNA, whereas the V and J calls and clone size are those reported in that table. Here the sample has approximately 61,000 clones; around four fifths occur a single time. The biggest ten clones account for 5% to 6.5% of the sample.

In the case of this clone: What antigen it recognizes has not been identified. No clone much larger than this one lies a single base away; base qualities are absent.

The sample consisted of peripheral blood. This clonotype was obtained from a man between 65 and 85 years old with acute or convalescent COVID-19. The V and J genes are TRBV29-1 and TRBJ2-3; the D region possibly corresponds to TRBD2 (7 bases align). The DNA sequence is TGCAGCGTAGTCCCCTTGCGGGGGCTCACAGATACGCAGTATTTT. This encodes CSVVPLRGLTDTQYF.